This TCR beta chain was obtained from a study of OX40 agonist ivuxolimab in advanced cancers. Clones were read by immunoSEQ multiplex PCR, and TCRdb kept only the in-frame ones, dropping some. The sample gives about 29,000 clones, about nine tenths of which show up once; about a tenth is in the top ten. With respect to this clone: Antigen: not known.

Notes on the study in general: Among T cells, CD8+ cells averaged more expanded clones than CD4+ cells.

J lost 5 bases, V lost 0 bases, and 4 bases had no gene match. The CDR3 sequence is 15 residues long. The germline V gene encodes CDR1 KGHSH and CDR2 LQKENI. This TCR derives from an adult with an advanced solid tumor such as melanoma, head and neck, liver or kidney cancer. This material consisted of CD4+ or CD8+ T cells sorted from blood, taken in a trial of the OX40 agonist ivuxolimab. The V gene is TRBV18, the J gene TRBJ2-5; 9 positions agree with TRBD2. The CDR3 spells CASSPPRGLAETQYF. As DNA, the CDR3 is TGTGCCAGCTCACCACCGAGAGGACTAGCGGAGACCCAGTACTTC.